This TCR beta chain emerged from a study of Ad26.COV2.S vaccination and SARS-CoV-2 variants. Libraries were prepared by immunoSEQ multiplex PCR; TCRdb keeps only in-frame clonotypes and omits some of them. The repertoire consists of some 400,000 clones, with approximately 91% occurring once and the leading ten covering around 2%. Treatment denoted: roughly 18 received Ad26.COV2.S at low or high dose, single or two shots; several received placebo; per-sample allocation not given. Repertoires come from day 63 after the first vaccine or placebo injection. The sequence came from a person between 18 and 65 years old who received the Ad26.COV2.S COVID-19 vaccine or a placebo. Here the sequenced sample was peripheral blood, taken in a trial of Ad26.COV2.S vaccine versus placebo.

The CDR3 here is CASSPDRGRGYEQYF. The CDR3 bases are TGTGCCAGCAGTCCCGACAGGGGACGGGGATACGAGCAGTACTTC. The rearrangement joins TRBV27 to TRBJ2-7; 8 bases line up with TRBD1. From germline, CDR1 is MNHEY and CDR2 SMNVEV (reference sequence). This CDR3 is built from 15 residues. The V and J ends lost 5 bases and 4 bases, in that order; junction bases with no gene match: 10.